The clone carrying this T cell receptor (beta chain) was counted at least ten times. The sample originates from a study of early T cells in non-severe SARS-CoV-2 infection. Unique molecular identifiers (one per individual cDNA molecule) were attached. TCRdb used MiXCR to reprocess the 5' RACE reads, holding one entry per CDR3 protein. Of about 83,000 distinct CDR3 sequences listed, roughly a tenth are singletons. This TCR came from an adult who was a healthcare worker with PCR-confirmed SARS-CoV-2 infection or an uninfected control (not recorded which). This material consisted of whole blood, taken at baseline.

The DNA for the CDR3 is TGTGCCAGCAGCTTGACAGGGAAGACTGAAGCTTTCTTT. This codes for CASSLTGKTEAFF. The chain joins TRBV5-6 to TRBJ1-1; weak D call: TRBD1 (6 bases). Trimming shortened V by 1 base and J by 5 bases, and 9 bases separated the two germline ends. Germline CDR1 and CDR2: SGHDT and YYEEEE. The CDR3 extends over 13 amino acids.